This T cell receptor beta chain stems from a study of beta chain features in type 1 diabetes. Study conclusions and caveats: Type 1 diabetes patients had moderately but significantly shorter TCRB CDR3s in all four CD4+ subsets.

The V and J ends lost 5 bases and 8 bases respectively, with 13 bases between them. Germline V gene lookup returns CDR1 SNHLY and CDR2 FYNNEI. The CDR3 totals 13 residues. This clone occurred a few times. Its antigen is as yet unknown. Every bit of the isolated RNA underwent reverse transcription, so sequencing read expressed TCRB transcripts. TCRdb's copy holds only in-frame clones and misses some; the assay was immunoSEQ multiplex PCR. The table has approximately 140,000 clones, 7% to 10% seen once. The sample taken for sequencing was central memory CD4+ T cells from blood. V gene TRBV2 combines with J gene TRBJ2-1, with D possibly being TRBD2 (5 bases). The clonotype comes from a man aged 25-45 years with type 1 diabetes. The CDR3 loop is CASSPLAFDEQFF. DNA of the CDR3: TGTGCCAGCAGTCCCCTAGCTTTCGATGAGCAGTTCTTC.